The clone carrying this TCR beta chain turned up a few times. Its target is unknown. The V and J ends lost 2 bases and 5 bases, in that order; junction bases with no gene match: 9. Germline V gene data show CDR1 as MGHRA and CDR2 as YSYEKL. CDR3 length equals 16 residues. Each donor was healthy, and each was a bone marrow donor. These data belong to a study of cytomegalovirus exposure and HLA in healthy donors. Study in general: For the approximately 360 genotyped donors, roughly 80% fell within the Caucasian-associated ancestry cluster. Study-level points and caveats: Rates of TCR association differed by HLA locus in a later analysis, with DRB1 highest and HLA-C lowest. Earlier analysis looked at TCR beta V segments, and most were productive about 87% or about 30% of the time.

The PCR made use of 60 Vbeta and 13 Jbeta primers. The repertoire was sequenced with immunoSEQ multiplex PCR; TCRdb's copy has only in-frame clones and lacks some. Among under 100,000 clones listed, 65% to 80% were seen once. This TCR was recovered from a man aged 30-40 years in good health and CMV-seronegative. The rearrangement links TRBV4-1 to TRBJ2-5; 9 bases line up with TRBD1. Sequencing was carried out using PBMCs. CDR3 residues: CASSQSGTGSGETQYF. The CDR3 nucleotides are TGCGCCAGCAGCCAATCCGGGACAGGGAGTGGTGAGACCCAGTACTTC.